This TCR beta chain was sequenced in a study of shared clonotypes between healthy human individuals. Notes on the study in general: It was anticipated that sequencing depth would influence how many clonotypes donors shared. Naive subsets generally exceeded memory subsets in estimated richness.

The test was conducted at deep level. Measured with immunoSEQ multiplex PCR; TCRdb has only the in-frame clones, and not every one. Counted here are about 580,000 clones, 95% to 98% occurring once; the ten biggest clones make up approximately 0.3%. Naivety among CD8 cells was defined by CD45RO negativity and positive CCR7 selection, thereby excluding terminally differentiated effector memory CD45RA+ cells. The donors, healthy adults who were HIV-negative, had experienced no recent acute infections or vaccinations. As for this clone: Its antigen is still unknown.

V dropped 6 bases and J dropped 5 bases, with 14 bases sitting between them. The CDR3 runs 14 residues. Germline CDR1 and CDR2: MDHEN and SYDVKM. The sample consisted of naive CD8+ T cells sorted from blood. This sequence joins TRBV28 and TRBJ1-5; D is undetermined. The origin of this receptor is a man aged 25-40 years in good health. CDR3 coding DNA: TGTGCCAGCAGGCCCGCCATGGGAGATCAGCCCCAGCATTTT. Amino acid sequence: CASRPAMGDQPQHF.